A single sample is the source of the 20 T cell receptor beta chains below, sequenced in a study of blood T cell repertoires in COVID-19. Sequenced by immunoSEQ multiplex PCR; TCRdb stores in-frame clones only, minus some. The table lists approximately 45,000 clones, 85% to 90% of them singletons. Input material: peripheral blood. These receptors all come from a human donor in a cohort sampled during active COVID-19.

The chain carries TRBV6-5 and TRBJ2-1; D uncertain. Trimming took off 6 bases at V and 6 bases at J, with 15 bases between the two ends. The germline V gene encodes CDR1 MNHEY and CDR2 SVGAGI. This CDR3 region has 14 residues. In DNA form, the CDR3 reads TGTGCCAGCAGCTCTACTCCGTGGTCCAATGAGCAGTTCTTC. This translates into CASSSTPWSNEQFF.

This chain uses TRBV2 with TRBJ2-3; 13 bases map to TRBD2. CDR1 is SNHLY, CDR2 FYNNEI, per germline. V gave up 8 bases and J gave up 5 bases; unmatched junction bases: 7. The CDR3 runs 15 residues. The CDR3 region is CASRGLAGMGDTQYF. In DNA form, the CDR3 reads TGTGCCAGCCGGGGACTAGCGGGAATGGGAGATACGCAGTATTTT.

The rearrangement uses TRBV5-6 and TRBJ2-7; the D is unclear. CDR3 length equals 17 residues. Germline-derived CDR1 and CDR2 are SGHDT and YYEEEE. V lost 0 bases, J lost 1 base, and 17 bases lay in between. CDR3 amino acids: CASSLAGAAPRSYEQYF. In nucleotides, the CDR3 is TGTGCCAGCAGCTTGGCCGGTGCAGCCCCGAGGTCCTACGAGCAGTACTTC.

This clone was observed once. The chain joins TRBV6-2 or TRBV6-3 to TRBJ2-7; TRBD2 aligns across 9 bases. J lost 6 bases, V lost 4 bases, and 7 bases had no gene match. This CDR3 is built from 14 residues. Per the germline V gene, CDR1 is MNHEY and CDR2 is SVGEGT. The CDR3 reads CASSLSGLASEQYF. CDR3 bases: TGTGCCAGCAGTTTATCGGGACTAGCTAGCGAGCAGTACTTC.

The chain uses TRBV7-3 and TRBJ2-1, with 10 positions matching TRBD2. Germline V lookup: CDR1 SGHTA, CDR2 FQGTGA. This CDR3 is built from 14 residues. The V and J ends lost 5 bases and 5 bases, in that order; junction bases with no gene match: 3. In DNA, the CDR3 is TGTGCCAGCAGCGTCACTAGCGGGGACAATGAGCAGTTCTTC. Translated, it gives CASSVTSGDNEQFF.

The chain joins TRBV6-2 or TRBV6-3 to TRBJ1-5, with D unresolved. CDR1 MNHEY and CDR2 SVGEGT come from the germline V gene. There are 15 residues in the CDR3. V was trimmed by 0 bases and J by 5 bases, leaving 11 bases between them. CDR3 sequence (DNA): TGTGCCAGCAGTTACTCCCGGGGAAGCTATCAGCCCCAGCATTTT. This encodes CASSYSRGSYQPQHF.

V is TRBV30 and J is TRBJ2-3; no clear D. The V end was cut by 0 bases, the J end by 7 bases, with 11 bases between. The CDR3 covers 13 residues. The germline V gene has CDR1 GTSNPN and CDR2 SVGIG (reference sequence). The CDR3 DNA follows: TGTGCCTGGAGTGTACAGCTCCCGAATACGCAGTATTTT. Translated, it gives CAWSVQLPNTQYF.

This sequence joins TRBV5-5 and TRBJ1-1; D unclear. CDR1 and CDR2 (germline): SGHKS, YYEKEE (reference sequence). Trimming took 1 base from V and 8 from J, leaving 21 bases between them. The CDR3 runs to 16 residues. The CDR3 sequence is CASSLTVAARRNEAFF. The CDR3 region has the DNA TGTGCCAGCAGCTTGACAGTGGCAGCTCGTCGGAACGAAGCTTTCTTT. The full variable domain, with the rest looked up from reference TRBV5-5 and TRBJ1-1, is DAGVTQSPTHLIKTRGQQVTLRCSPISGHKSVSWYQQVLGQGPQFIFQYYEKEERGRGNFPDRFSARQFPNYSSELNVNALLLGDSALYLCASSLTVAARRNEAFFGQGTRLTVV.

The chain combines TRBV3-1 (or the pseudogene TRBV3-2) with TRBJ2-7; 7 bases are shared with TRBD1. The length of the CDR3 is 15 residues. The junction had 3 bases not matched to a gene; V was cut back by 0 bases and J by 1 base. The germline V gene encodes CDR1 LGHDT and CDR2 YNNKEL (reference sequence). The CDR3 coding sequence is TGTGCCAGCAGCCAAGATGGGACAGCTTCCTACGAGCAGTACTTC. Protein sequence: CASSQDGTASYEQYF.

The J gene is TRBJ2-1, the V gene TRBV30; 8 nucleotides match TRBD1. In germline, CDR1 is GTSNPN, CDR2 SVGIG (reference sequence). V lost 4 bases to trimming and J lost 3 bases; unmatched junction nucleotides: 5. The CDR3 is made up of 14 amino acids. DNA for the CDR3: TGTGCCTGGAACCCCGGGACAGGCTACAATGAGCAGTTCTTC. It specifies CAWNPGTGYNEQFF. The whole variable domain, filled in from reference TRBV30 and TRBJ2-1, reads SQTIHQWPATLVQPVGSPLSLECTVEGTSNPNLYWYRQAAGRGLQLLFYSVGIGQISSEVPQNLSASRPQDRQFILSSKKLLLSDSGFYLCAWNPGTGYNEQFFGPGTRLTVL.

V and J are TRBV9 and TRBJ2-5; 7 nucleotides line up with TRBD1. Trimming at V came to 0 bases and at J to 5 bases, leaving 7 bases not matched to a gene. CDR3 size: 15 residues. Germline V gene lookup returns CDR1 SGDLS and CDR2 YYNGEE. The CDR3 loop is CASSVEGLQGETQYF. The CDR3 region has the DNA TGTGCCAGCAGCGTAGAAGGGTTACAGGGGGAGACCCAGTACTTC.

J is TRBJ2-5 and V is TRBV5-1; TRBD1 agrees at 7 bases. CDR1 SGHRS and CDR2 YFSETQ come from the germline V gene. V gave up 0 bases and J gave up 1 base; unmatched junction bases: 3. This CDR3 is built from 15 residues. The CDR3 loop reads CASSLGGQSQETQYF. CDR3 nucleotides: TGCGCCAGCAGCTTGGGGGGACAGTCCCAAGAGACCCAGTACTTC.

The V gene is TRBV10-3, the J gene TRBJ2-5; 12 bases align to TRBD2. This CDR3 region has 18 residues. CDR1 and CDR2 (germline): ENHRY, SYGVKD. With V trimmed by 4 bases and J by 2 bases, 11 bases remained unmatched. CDR3 DNA sequence: TGTGCCATCAGTGCAAGACTAGCGGGAGAGGGATTTCAAGAGACCCAGTACTTC. Encoded protein: CAISARLAGEGFQETQYF.

This chain connects TRBV27 to TRBJ2-7; 13 nucleotides line up with TRBD2. Germline CDR1 MNHEY, CDR2 SMNVEV (reference sequence). This CDR3 is built from 16 residues. V trimming: 5 bases; J trimming: 1 base; junction bases outside the gene matches: 5. CDR3: CASSISGLAGSYEQYF. In nucleotides, the CDR3 is TGTGCCAGCAGTATTTCGGGACTAGCGGGATCCTACGAGCAGTACTTC.

This rearrangement joins TRBV2 to TRBJ2-5; D uncertain. The V gene's germline CDR1 is SNHLY and CDR2 FYNNEI. The V end lost 6 bases, the J end lost 2 bases, and 4 bases lay between the germline ends. This CDR3 is built from 11 residues. CDR3 in amino acids: CASSTQETQYF. CDR3 nucleotides: TGTGCCAGCAGCACACAAGAGACCCAGTACTTC.

The V gene is TRBV28, the J gene TRBJ2-7, with D tentatively TRBD2 (5 bases). V lost 7 bases, J lost 0 bases, and 16 bases lay in between. Germline CDR1 and CDR2: MDHEN and SYDVKM. This CDR3 region has 15 residues. The CDR3 loop is CASMSSGKSSYEQYF. The DNA of the CDR3 is TGTGCCAGCATGTCGAGCGGTAAAAGCTCCTACGAGCAGTACTTC.

This chain connects TRBV4-2 to TRBJ2-1; the match to TRBD2 covers 11 bases. V gave up 2 bases and J gave up 8 bases; unmatched junction bases: 8. This CDR3 is built from 16 residues. CDR1 LGHNA and CDR2 YNFKEQ come from the germline V gene. CDR3 amino acids: CASSQRGTSGYDEQFF. Here the CDR3 DNA reads TGTGCCAGCAGCCAAAGGGGGACTAGCGGTTACGATGAGCAGTTCTTC.

This clone was counted once. This chain connects TRBV19 to TRBJ2-7; D is perhaps TRBD1 (8 bases). From germline, CDR1 is LNHDA and CDR2 SQIVND (reference sequence). V was trimmed by 6 bases and J by 3 bases, leaving 24 bases between them. The CDR3 totals 17 residues. The CDR3 here is CASRRTGLGGRDYEQYF. The CDR3 bases are TGTGCCAGTAGACGGACAGGGCTTGGCGGGAGAGACTACGAGCAGTACTTC.

The V gene is TRBV11-3, the J gene TRBJ2-7; D uncertain. This CDR3 has 13 amino acids. Deletions cut 2 bases from V and 3 bases from J, with 8 bases between. Germline V gene sequence: CDR1 SGHNT, CDR2 YENEEA. DNA for the CDR3: TGTGCCAGCAGCTTATATCACGGCTACGAGCAGTACTTC. It encodes CASSLYHGYEQYF.

This clone came up once. The rearrangement links TRBV3-1 (or the pseudogene TRBV3-2) to TRBJ2-5, with D possibly being TRBD1 (5 bases). Deletions cut 1 base from V and 0 bases from J, with 6 bases between. Germline lookup yields CDR1 LGHDT and CDR2 YNNKEL (reference sequence). The CDR3 is made up of 14 amino acids. CDR3 nucleotide sequence: TGTGCCAGCAGCCAAGCAGGGTACCAAGAGACCCAGTACTTC. Amino acid sequence: CASSQAGYQETQYF.